This T cell receptor (beta chain) was sequenced during a study of control samples from healthy donors and cancer patients (dated by TCRdb to 2018 to 2021). Per the germline V gene, SQVTM is the CDR1 and ANQGSEA is the CDR2. Inclusive of the bounding cysteine and phenylalanine, the CDR3 is 13 residues long. This entry keeps only the CDR3 DNA: 39 bases, framed from base 1. V sheds 2 bases and J sheds 0 bases, leaving 5 bases between their ends. Library preparation was by the immunoSEQ multiplex PCR assay. TCRdb carries this immuneACCESS record with in-frame sequences only. Its versions omit some clonotypes, under half of them owing to an unresolved V gene in the studies checked, with the rest unexplained. Counted in this sample were 200,000 or so clones; roughly 94% of them appeared once. About 1.6% of the sample is taken by the ten largest. This clone was seen only once. No antigen is known for it. Qualities for individual bases were not recorded, and no much larger clone is one base off.

The receptor was derived from a man aged 50 to 59 in good health. The sequencing sample was made of blood. The chain uses TRBV29-1 and TRBJ2-4, with no confidently assigned D gene. The bases read TGCAGCGTTGAACCGGTAGCCAAAAACATTCAGTACTTC. This codes for CSVEPVAKNIQYF. Here the CDR3 is joined to the reference TRBV29-1 and TRBJ2-4 genes, and the full variable domain is: SAVISQKPSRDICQRGTSLTIQCQVDSQVTMMFWYRQQPGQSLTLIATANQGSEATYESGFVIDKFPISRPNLTFSTLTVSNMSPEDSSIYLCSVEPVAKNIQYFGAGTRLSVL.